Here is one T cell receptor (beta chain) with its context. This specimen comes from a study of Ad26.COV2.S vaccination and SARS-CoV-2 variants. Overall study context: Once, or twice with 56 days between doses, Ad26.COV2.S was given intramuscularly.

The germline V gene has CDR1 SGHRS and CDR2 YFSETQ. The J segment lost 6 bases and the V segment lost 3 bases, leaving 4 bases of the junction unmatched. The CDR3 is made up of 13 amino acids. Treatment denoted: around 19 received Ad26.COV2.S at low or high dose, single or two shots; about five received placebo; per-sample allocation not given. The study sampled participants on day 63 after the first vaccine or placebo injection. Generated by immunoSEQ multiplex PCR, the TCRdb table keeps only in-frame clones and is missing some. The top ten clones hold 1.7% of a sample with around 500,000 clones, roughly nine tenths of them seen once.

The chain is built from TRBV5-1 and TRBJ1-1; 8 bases line up with TRBD1. The receptor was isolated from a person between 18 and 60 years old who received the Ad26.COV2.S COVID-19 vaccine or a placebo. The sequenced sample was peripheral blood, obtained in a trial of Ad26.COV2.S vaccine versus placebo. The CDR3 coding sequence is TGCGCCAGCAGCTCAACAGGGGGGGCTGAAGCTTTCTTT. Its translation: CASSSTGGAEAFF.